This TCR beta chain was sequenced in a study of T cell responses to AZD1222 COVID-19 vaccine. Trimming pared 0 bases from V and 8 bases from J, leaving 14 bases between. CDR3 size: 16 residues. Germline V gene sequence: CDR1 LGHNA, CDR2 YSLEER. Assay used: immunoSEQ multiplex PCR; TCRdb lists only in-frame clones, some missing. The sample consists of about 94,000 clones, around 85% of them appearing once. The rearrangement links TRBV4-3 to TRBJ1-6, with D perhaps matching TRBD1 (6 bases). Specimen: peripheral blood, collected 28 days after the second AZD1222 dose. This clonotype was obtained from an adult who received the AZD1222 COVID-19 vaccine. CDR3 residues: CASSQDTGWSDSPLHF. The DNA of the CDR3 is TGCGCCAGCAGCCAAGATACAGGGTGGTCTGATTCACCCCTCCACTTT.